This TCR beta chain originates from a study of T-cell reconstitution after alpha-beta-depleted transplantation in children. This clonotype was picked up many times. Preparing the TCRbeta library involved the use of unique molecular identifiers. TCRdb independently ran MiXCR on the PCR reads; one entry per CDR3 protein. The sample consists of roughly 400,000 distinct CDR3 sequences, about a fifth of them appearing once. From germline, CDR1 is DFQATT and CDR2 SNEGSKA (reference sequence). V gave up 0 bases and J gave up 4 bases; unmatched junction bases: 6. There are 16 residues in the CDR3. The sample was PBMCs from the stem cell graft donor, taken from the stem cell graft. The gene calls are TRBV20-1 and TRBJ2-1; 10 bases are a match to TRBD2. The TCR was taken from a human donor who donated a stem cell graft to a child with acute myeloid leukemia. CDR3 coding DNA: TGCAGTGCTAGAGAGCCGGGACTAGCGTATTACAATGAGCAGTTCTTC. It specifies CSAREPGLAYYNEQFF.